The clone carrying this T cell receptor (beta chain) was seen many times. No antigen is known for it. This sample was included in a study of blood T cells in healthy people across ages. The germline gives CDR1 LNHDA, CDR2 SQIVND (reference sequence). There are 15 residues in the CDR3. The ends were cut back, 6 bases at V and 3 bases at J, with 18 bases in the middle. Study-wide points: Investigators viewed diversity estimates from one million T cells as underestimates, the study reported.

A second PCR, run for about 7 to 11 cycles, used a sample-barcoded 5' primer plus a J-beta primer mix. From each sample, at least 2.5 million paired-end reads containing CDR3 were obtained. A single record per CDR3 protein comes from TCRdb applying MiXCR to the 5' RACE reads. The profile shows fewer than 750,000 distinct CDR3 sequences, roughly half of them singletons. The specimen was blood. The source is a woman older than 75 in good health. The rearrangement joins TRBV19 to TRBJ2-7; D is tentatively TRBD1 or TRBD2 (5 bases each). The chain's CDR3 is CASRLHVRGDYEQYF. DNA of the CDR3: TGTGCCAGTAGGTTACACGTCCGAGGGGACTACGAGCAGTACTTC.